This T cell receptor (beta chain) appears in the sequencing data of a study of OX40 agonist ivuxolimab in advanced cancers. As for the study in general: In this trial design, patients received ivuxolimab intravenously at 0.01 to 10 mg/kg every 2 weeks. Study-wide results and limits: Mean expanded clone counts were higher in CD8+ than CD4+ T cells. The study found among the lowest clonal expansion in partial responders at 0.1-3.0 mg/kg.

On this clone itself: Its antigen is as yet unknown.

The data were produced by immunoSEQ multiplex PCR, yet TCRdb's version contains in-frame clones alone and is incomplete. The data show 15,000 to 20,000 clones, with 83% seen just once and roughly an eighth held by the top ten. Trimming removed 6 bases from V and 3 bases from J, with 4 bases in between. CDR3 size: 11 residues. CDR1 is MNHEY and CDR2 is SVGAGI in the germline V gene. Sequencing was performed on CD4+ or CD8+ T cells sorted from blood, taken in a trial of the OX40 agonist ivuxolimab. The clonotype was recovered from an adult with an advanced solid tumor such as melanoma, head and neck, liver or kidney cancer. The chain recombines TRBV6-5 with TRBJ2-3, with D hard to call. CDR3: CASRQTDTQYF. CDR3 nucleotide sequence: TGTGCCAGCAGGCAGACAGATACGCAGTATTTT.